The clone carrying this T cell receptor (beta chain) was detected many times. Antigen unknown. After removal of 5 bases from V and 6 bases from J, the junction contained 11 bases not matched to a gene. Per the germline V gene, CDR1 is MNHEY and CDR2 is SMNVEV (reference sequence). The CDR3 loop spans 16 amino acids. Across 18 months, stable Graves' hyperthyroidism was marked by no progression to ophthalmopathy. The patients, who ranged from 18 to 65 in age, presented with newly diagnosed hyperthyroidism lasting under 2 months. This record belongs to a study of T cells in Graves' hyperthyroidism and ophthalmopathy. Looking at the study overall: Once the initial diagnosis was made, peripheral blood was obtained before any treatment. The study, taken as a whole, reports: Most thyroid clonotypes with frequency above 0.001 were detected in blood.

RNA transcripts yielded amplified TCR beta CDR3 regions. An initial round of RT-PCR targeting the TCR CDR3 relied on the HTBI primer set. TCRdb independently ran MiXCR on the multiplex PCR reads; one entry per CDR3 protein. This sample has about 710,000 distinct CDR3 sequences, with over 15% found just once. This chain connects TRBV27 to TRBJ2-3; the match to TRBD2 covers 10 bases. This TCR was sampled from a man aged 18 to 29 with Graves' hyperthyroidism. Sample: blood. The CDR3 sequence is CASSTASTSGTDTQYF. CDR3 DNA: TGTGCCAGCAGTACAGCTTCAACTAGCGGGACGGATACGCAGTATTTT.